The clone carrying this T cell receptor beta chain has at least ten counts. Its antigen is not known. This sample was included in a study of neurological immune-mediated disorders. Study-wide findings and caveats: Because no CDR3 amino acid sequences were shared across subjects by expanded clones, private repertoires were suggested in all groups.

Losses at the gene ends were 3 bases for V and 2 bases for J; bases not matched to a gene: 5. This CDR3 has 15 residues. CDR1 ENHRY and CDR2 SYGVKD come from the germline V gene. As healthy controls, volunteers from a blood bank in Maryland, USA, were used. TCRdb called the 5' RACE reads again in MiXCR, with one record for every CDR3 protein. The sample carries about 29,000 distinct CDR3 sequences, 9% to 13% recorded once. The chain recombines TRBV10-3 with TRBJ2-5; 8 bases match TRBD2. Sequencing was done on a sample of PBMCs. The clonotype originates from a woman in her fifties or sixties in good health. CDR3 in DNA: TGTGCCATCAGTGATCTAGCGGGCAGACAAGAGACCCAGTACTTC. The encoded protein is CAISDLAGRQETQYF.